Detailed here is one T cell receptor beta chain. Its specificity is unknown. Memory CD4+ cells were the fraction left after CD45RA+ naive selection. These data come from a study of shared clonotypes between healthy human individuals. Study summary: Donors had three CD4 naive, three CD4 memory, two CD8 naive and one CD8 memory plate apiece.

General observations from the study: At large depth, rarefaction still showed sorted-subset sequencing to be incomplete. It was the few donors that limited the genetic and exposure-history diversity represented.

Method: immunoSEQ multiplex PCR; TCRdb's copy keeps in-frame clones and lacks some. This sample has millions of clones, with approximately 95% found just once. Trimming at V came to 6 bases and at J to 4 bases, leaving 5 bases not matched to a gene. From germline, CDR1 is MNHNY and CDR2 SVGAGI (reference sequence). The CDR3 covers 15 residues. This chain joins TRBV6-6 and TRBJ2-1, with 11 bases matching TRBD2. Sequenced sample: naive CD4+ T cells sorted from blood. Indicated subset: CD45RA+ positively selected. This clonotype was obtained from a young man in good health. The CDR3 DNA sequence: TGTGCCAGCAGCCCGACTAGCGGGAAATACAATGAGCAGTTCTTC. Translating gives CASSPTSGKYNEQFF.